The T cell receptor beta chain under discussion was sequenced for a study of monozygotic twins with inflammatory bowel disease. This CDR3 has 15 residues. Per the germline V gene, CDR1 is DFQATT and CDR2 is SNEGSKA (reference sequence). For every TCR library, around 3,700 ng of total RNA was used. Template-switch reactions added UMIs with a 6-nucleotide sample barcode. With the 5' RACE reads reprocessed, TCRdb shows one record per CDR3 protein and no DNA. The sample has about 93,000 distinct CDR3 sequences. Sequencing was performed on blood. The clonotype originates from a human donor with ulcerative colitis or Crohn's disease, or a healthy co-twin of an affected twin (not recorded which). V is TRBV20-1 and J is TRBJ1-1; TCRdb returns TRBD1, unconfirmable since there is no DNA. This chain's CDR3 is CSVPGQGAKNTEAFF.